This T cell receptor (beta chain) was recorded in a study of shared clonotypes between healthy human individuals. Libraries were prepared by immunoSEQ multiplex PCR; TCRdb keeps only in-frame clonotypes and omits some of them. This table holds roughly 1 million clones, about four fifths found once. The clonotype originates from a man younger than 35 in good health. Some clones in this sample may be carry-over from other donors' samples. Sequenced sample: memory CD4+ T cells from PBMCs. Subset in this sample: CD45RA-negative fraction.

The CDR3 nucleotides are TGTGCCAGCAGCTTAGTGGGGGGCAAGATGAACACTGAAGCTTTCTTT. It encodes CASSLVGGKMNTEAFF. V usage is TRBV7-2 and J usage is TRBJ1-1, with D possibly being TRBD1 (6 bases). The CDR3 is 16 amino acids. Germline V gene data show CDR1 as SGHTA and CDR2 as FQGNSA. V was clipped by 1 base and J by 0 bases, with 12 bases between them.